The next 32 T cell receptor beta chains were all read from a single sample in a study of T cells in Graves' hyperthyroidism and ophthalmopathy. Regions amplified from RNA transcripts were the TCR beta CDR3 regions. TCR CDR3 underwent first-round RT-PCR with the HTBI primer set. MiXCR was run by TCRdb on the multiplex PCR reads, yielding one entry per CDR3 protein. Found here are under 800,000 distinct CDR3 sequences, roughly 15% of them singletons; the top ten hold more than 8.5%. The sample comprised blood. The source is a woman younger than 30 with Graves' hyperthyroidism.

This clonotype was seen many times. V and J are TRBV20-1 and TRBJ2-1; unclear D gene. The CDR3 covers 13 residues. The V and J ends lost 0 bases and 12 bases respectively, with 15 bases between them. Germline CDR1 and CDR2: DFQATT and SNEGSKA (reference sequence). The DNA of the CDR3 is TGCAGTGCTAGAGAAATCGTCAGCAGGAGGCAGTTCTTC. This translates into CSAREIVSRRQFF.

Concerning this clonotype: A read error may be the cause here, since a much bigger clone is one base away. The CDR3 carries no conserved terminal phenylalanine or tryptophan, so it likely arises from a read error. CDR3 bases: TGTGCCAGCAGCCCCTTAGGCCGAATAGGGAACACTGAAGCTTTCTCT. Amino acids: CASSPLGRIGNTEAFS. V gene TRBV3-1 combines with J gene TRBJ1-1, with unresolved D. CDR1 and CDR2 from the germline V gene are LGHDT and YNNKEL (reference sequence). The ends were cut back, 4 bases at V and 1 base at J, with 16 bases in the middle. The CDR3 covers 16 residues.

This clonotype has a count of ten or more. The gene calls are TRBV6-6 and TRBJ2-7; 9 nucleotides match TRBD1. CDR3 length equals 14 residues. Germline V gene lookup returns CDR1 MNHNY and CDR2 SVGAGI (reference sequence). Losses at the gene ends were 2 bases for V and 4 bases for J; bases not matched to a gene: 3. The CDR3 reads CASSYRTGAYEQYF. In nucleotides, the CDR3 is TGTGCCAGCAGTTACCGGACAGGGGCTTACGAGCAGTACTTC.

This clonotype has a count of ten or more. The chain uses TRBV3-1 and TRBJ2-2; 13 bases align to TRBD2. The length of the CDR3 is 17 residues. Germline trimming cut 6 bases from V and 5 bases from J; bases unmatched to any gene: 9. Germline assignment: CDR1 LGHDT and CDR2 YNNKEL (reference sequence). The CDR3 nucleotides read TGTGCCAGCAGAAGAGTAGGACTAGCGGGAGTGACCGGGGAGCTGTTTTTT. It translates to CASRRVGLAGVTGELFF.

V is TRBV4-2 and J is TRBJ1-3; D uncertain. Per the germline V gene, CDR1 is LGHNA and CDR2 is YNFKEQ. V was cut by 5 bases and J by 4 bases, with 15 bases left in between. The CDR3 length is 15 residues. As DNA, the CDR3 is TGTGCCAGCAGCGTAGGTTTGGAAGTCGGAAACACCATATATTTT. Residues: CASSVGLEVGNTIYF.

This CDR3 reads CASRPTGWAGELFF. The CDR3 DNA reads TGTGCCAGCAGACCGACAGGGTGGGCCGGGGAGCTGTTTTTT. The V call is TRBV12-3 or TRBV12-4, the J call TRBJ2-2; 7 positions agree with TRBD1. The CDR3 has 14 residues. Trimming cost V 6 bases and J 6 bases; bases outside gene matches: 7.

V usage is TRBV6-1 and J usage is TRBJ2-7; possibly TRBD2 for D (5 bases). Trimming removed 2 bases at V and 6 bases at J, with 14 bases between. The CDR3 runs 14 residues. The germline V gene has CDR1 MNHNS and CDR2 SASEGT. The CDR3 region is CASSEIEGFGEQYF. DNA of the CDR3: TGTGCCAGCAGTGAAATAGAGGGTTTCGGCGAGCAGTACTTC.

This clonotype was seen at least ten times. In nucleotides, the CDR3 is TGTGCCAGCAGCTTACCGCAGTCTAAAATGAACACTGAAGCTTTCTTT. Encoded protein: CASSLPQSKMNTEAFF. The chain has TRBV7-8 and TRBJ1-1; no clear D. The CDR3 covers 16 residues. The germline V and J ends were trimmed by 2 bases and 0 bases, with 13 bases remaining between them. Germline CDR1 and CDR2: SGHVS and FQNEAQ. Supplemented by reference TRBV7-8 and TRBJ1-1, the full variable domain reads GAGVSQSPRYKVAKRGQDVALRCDPISGHVSLFWYQQALGQGPEFLTYFQNEAQLDKSGLPSDRFFAERPEGSVSTLKIQRTQQEDSAVYLCASSLPQSKMNTEAFFGQGTRLTVV.

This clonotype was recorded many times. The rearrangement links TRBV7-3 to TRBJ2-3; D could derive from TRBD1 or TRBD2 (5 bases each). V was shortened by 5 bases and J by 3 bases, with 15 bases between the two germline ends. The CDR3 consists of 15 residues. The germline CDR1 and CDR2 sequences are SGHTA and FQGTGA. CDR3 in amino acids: CASSAAAWGTDTQYF. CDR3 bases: TGTGCCAGCAGCGCCGCCGCGTGGGGGACAGATACGCAGTATTTT.

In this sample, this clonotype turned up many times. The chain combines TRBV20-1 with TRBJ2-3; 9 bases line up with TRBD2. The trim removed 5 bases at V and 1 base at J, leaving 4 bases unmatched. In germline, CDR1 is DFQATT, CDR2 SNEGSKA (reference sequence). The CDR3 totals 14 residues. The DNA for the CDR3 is TGCAGTGCTGGGGGACTAGCAGGCACAGATACGCAGTATTTT. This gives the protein CSAGGLAGTDTQYF.

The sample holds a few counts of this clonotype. CDR3 sequence: CASTLTGRPTDTQYF. Here the CDR3 DNA reads TGTGCCAGCACCCTGACTGGACGTCCCACAGATACGCAGTATTTT. This chain uses TRBV12-3 or TRBV12-4 with TRBJ2-3, with D unclear. CDR3 length: 15 residues. V gave up 7 bases and J gave up 2 bases, with 16 bases separating them.

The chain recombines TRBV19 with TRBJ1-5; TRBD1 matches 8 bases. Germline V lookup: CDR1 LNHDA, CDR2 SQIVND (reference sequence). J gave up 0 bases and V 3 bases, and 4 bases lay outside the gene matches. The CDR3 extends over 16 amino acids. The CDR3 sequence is CASSIRGPNSNQPQHF. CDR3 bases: TGTGCCAGTAGTATCAGGGGGCCGAATAGCAATCAGCCCCAGCATTTT.

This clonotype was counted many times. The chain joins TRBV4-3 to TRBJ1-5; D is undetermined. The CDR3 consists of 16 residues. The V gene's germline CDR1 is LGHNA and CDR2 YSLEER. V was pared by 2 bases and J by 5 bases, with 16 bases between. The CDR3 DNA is TGCGCCAGCAGCCAAAGTTTGGTCCCTGGAGATCAGCCCCAGCATTTT. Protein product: CASSQSLVPGDQPQHF.

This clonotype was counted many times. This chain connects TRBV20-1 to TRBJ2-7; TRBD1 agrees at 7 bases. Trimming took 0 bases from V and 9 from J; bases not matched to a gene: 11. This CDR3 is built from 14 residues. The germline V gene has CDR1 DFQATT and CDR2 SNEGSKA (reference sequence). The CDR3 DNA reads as TGCAGTGCTAGAGAAAAGGGACAGTCCTACCGGCAGTACTTC. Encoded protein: CSAREKGQSYRQYF.

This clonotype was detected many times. The CDR3 protein is CASSQTDNYGYTF. Written as DNA, the CDR3 is TGTGCCAGCAGCCAGACAGACAACTATGGCTACACCTTC. V usage is TRBV6-1 and J usage is TRBJ1-2; a possible D gene is TRBD1 (5 bases). The CDR3 extends over 13 amino acids. CDR1 is MNHNS and CDR2 is SASEGT in the germline V gene. V was cut by 6 bases and J by 2 bases, with 10 bases left in between.

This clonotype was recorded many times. In DNA, the CDR3 is TGTGCCAGCAGCTTAGGGACGGTTAGCAATCAGCCCCAGCATTTT. Protein sequence: CASSLGTVSNQPQHF. The V and J genes are TRBV11-2 and TRBJ1-5, with D uncertain. The CDR3 contains 15 residues. V lost 1 base and J lost 0, with 7 bases in between. The germline V gene has CDR1 SGHAT and CDR2 FQNNGV.

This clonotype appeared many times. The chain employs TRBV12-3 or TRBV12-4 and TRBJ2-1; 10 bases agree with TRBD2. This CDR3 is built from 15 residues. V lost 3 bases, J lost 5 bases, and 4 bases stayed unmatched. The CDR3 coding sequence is TGTGCCAGCAGTTTGGCTAGCGGGAGACACAATGAGCAGTTCTTC. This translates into CASSLASGRHNEQFF.

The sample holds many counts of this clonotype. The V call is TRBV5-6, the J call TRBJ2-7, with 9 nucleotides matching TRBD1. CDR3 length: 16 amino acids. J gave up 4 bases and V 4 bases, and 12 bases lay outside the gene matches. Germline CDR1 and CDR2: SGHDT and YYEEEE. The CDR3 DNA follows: TGTGCCAGCAGCGTCGTTGGGGGACAGGGATCGTACGAGCAGTACTTC. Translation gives CASSVVGGQGSYEQYF.

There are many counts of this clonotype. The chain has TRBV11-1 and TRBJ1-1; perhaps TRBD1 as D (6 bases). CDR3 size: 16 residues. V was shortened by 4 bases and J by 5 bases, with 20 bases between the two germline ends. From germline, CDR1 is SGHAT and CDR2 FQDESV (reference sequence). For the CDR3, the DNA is TGTGCCAGCAGCTCACCCGCTAGGCAGGGGAAGACTGAAGCTTTCTTT. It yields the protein CASSSPARQGKTEAFF.

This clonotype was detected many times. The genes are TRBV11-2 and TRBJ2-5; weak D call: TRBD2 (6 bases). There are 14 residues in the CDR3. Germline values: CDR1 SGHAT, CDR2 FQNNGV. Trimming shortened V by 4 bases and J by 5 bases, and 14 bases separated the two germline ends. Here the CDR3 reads CASSSQTRNETQYF. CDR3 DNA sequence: TGTGCCAGCAGCTCCCAGACTAGGAATGAGACCCAGTACTTC.

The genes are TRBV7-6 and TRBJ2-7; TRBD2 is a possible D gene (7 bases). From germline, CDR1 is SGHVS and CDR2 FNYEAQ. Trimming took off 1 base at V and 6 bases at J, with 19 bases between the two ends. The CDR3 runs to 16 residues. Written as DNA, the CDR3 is TGTGCCAGCAGCTTAGGCCCCATGCGGGGGCTGAGCGAGCAGTACTTC. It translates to CASSLGPMRGLSEQYF.

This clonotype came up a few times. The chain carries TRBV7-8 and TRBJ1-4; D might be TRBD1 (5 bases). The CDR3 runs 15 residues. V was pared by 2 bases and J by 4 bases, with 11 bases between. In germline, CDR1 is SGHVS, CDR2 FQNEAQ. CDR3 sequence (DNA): TGTGCCAGCAGCTTAAACCGGGGCCTTAATGAAAAACTGTTTTTT. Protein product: CASSLNRGLNEKLFF.

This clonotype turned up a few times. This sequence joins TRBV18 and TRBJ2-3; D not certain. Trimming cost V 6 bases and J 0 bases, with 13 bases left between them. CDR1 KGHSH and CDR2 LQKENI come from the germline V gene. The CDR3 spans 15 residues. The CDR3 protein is CASSLGFFSTDTQYF. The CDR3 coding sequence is TGTGCCAGCTCCCTGGGATTCTTTAGCACAGATACGCAGTATTTT.

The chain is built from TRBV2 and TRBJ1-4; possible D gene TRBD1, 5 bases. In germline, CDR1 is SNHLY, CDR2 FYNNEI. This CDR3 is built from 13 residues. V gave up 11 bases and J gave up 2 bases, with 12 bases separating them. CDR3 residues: CAGKRDTNEKLFF. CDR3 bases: TGTGCCGGCAAGAGGGACACTAATGAAAAACTGTTTTTT.

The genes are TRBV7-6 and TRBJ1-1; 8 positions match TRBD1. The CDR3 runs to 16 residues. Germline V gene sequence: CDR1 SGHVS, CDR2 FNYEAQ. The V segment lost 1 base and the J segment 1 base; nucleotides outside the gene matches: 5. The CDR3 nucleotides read TGTGCCAGCAGCTTAGGCCCAGGGGGCACGAACACTGAAGCTTTCTTT. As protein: CASSLGPGGTNTEAFF.

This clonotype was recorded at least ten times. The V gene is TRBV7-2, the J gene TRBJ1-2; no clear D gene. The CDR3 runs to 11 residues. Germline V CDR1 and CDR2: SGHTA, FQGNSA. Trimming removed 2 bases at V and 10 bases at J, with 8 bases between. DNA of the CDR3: TGTGCCAGCAGCTTATTCAGAGACTACACCTTC. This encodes CASSLFRDYTF.

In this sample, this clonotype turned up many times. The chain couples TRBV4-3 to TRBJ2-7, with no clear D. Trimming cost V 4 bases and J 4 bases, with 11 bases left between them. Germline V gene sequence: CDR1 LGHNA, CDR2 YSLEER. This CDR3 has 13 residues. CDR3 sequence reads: CASSRDTGYEQYF. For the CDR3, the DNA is TGCGCCAGCAGCCGAGACACCGGGTACGAGCAGTACTTC.

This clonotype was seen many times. In DNA form, the CDR3 reads TGTGCCACCAGTGACGCGAGCTCCTACGAGCAGTACTTC. This sequence encodes CATSDASSYEQYF. This chain links TRBV24-1 with TRBJ2-7; no clear D gene. Trimming removed 4 bases at V and 0 bases at J, with 6 bases between. In germline, CDR1 is KGHDR, CDR2 SFDVKD. The CDR3 runs to 13 residues.

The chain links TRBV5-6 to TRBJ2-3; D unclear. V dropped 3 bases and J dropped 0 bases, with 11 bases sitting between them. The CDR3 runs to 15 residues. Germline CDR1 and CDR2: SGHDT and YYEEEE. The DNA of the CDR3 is TGTGCCAGCAGCTGGACCGACCTTAGCACAGATACGCAGTATTTT. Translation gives CASSWTDLSTDTQYF.

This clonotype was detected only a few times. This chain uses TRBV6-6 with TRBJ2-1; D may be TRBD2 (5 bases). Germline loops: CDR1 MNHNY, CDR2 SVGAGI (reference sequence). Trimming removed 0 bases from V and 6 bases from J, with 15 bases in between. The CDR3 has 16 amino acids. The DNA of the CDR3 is TGTGCCAGCAGTTACTCGACCTACCGCCGGGGCAATGAGCAGTTCTTC. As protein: CASSYSTYRRGNEQFF.

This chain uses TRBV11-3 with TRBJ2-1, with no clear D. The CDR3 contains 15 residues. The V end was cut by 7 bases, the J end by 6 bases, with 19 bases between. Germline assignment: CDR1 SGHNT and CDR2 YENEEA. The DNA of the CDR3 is TGTGCCAGCAAACTACCGGGCCAAAGCTCCAATGAGCAGTTCTTC. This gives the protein CASKLPGQSSNEQFF.

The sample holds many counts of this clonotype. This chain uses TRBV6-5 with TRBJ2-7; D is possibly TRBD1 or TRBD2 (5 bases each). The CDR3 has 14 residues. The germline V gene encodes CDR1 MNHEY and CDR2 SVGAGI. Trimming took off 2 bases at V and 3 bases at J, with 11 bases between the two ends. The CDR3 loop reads CASSYRGVSYEQYF. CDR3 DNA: TGTGCCAGCAGTTACAGGGGAGTCAGCTACGAGCAGTACTTC.